A single T cell receptor beta chain is shown here with its context. The target antigen is unknown. V gave up 5 bases and J gave up 5 bases; unmatched junction bases: 6. Germline V gene lookup returns CDR1 MDHEN and CDR2 SYDVKM. The CDR3 length is 14 residues. Healthy Caucasians made up all donors. The data belong to a study of identical twins. Overall study results and limits: Memory repertoires showed no such pattern, whereas abundant cord blood beta clonotypes carried fewer insertions.

Each cDNA held unique molecular identifiers, and template switching gave it a universal primer site. TCRdb reanalysed the 5' RACE reads using MiXCR and keeps one entry per CDR3 protein. The sample lists nearly 900,000 distinct CDR3 sequences, 9% to 15% occurring once. These data were also filed under a second study, of yellow fever vaccine responses in identical twins. As reported in that work: As reported, the vaccine T cell response of twins seemed partly convergent and partly personalized.

The origin of this receptor is a young woman in good health. The material sequenced was PBMCs. J is TRBJ1-5 and V is TRBV28, with 7 bases fitting TRBD1. The CDR3 sequence: CASSDGTVYQPQHF. As DNA, the CDR3 is TGTGCCAGCAGTGACGGGACAGTATATCAGCCCCAGCATTTT.